Below are 24 T cell receptor beta chains sequenced from a single sample in a study of OX40 agonist ivuxolimab in advanced cancers. Method: immunoSEQ multiplex PCR; TCRdb's copy keeps in-frame clones and lacks some. There are 60,000 to 75,000 clones in the sample; approximately 90% occur only once, and around 4% lies in the top ten. The material was CD4+ or CD8+ T cells sorted from blood, obtained in a trial of the OX40 agonist ivuxolimab. All receptors derive from an adult with an advanced solid tumor such as melanoma, head and neck, liver or kidney cancer.

The chain recombines TRBV11-2 with TRBJ2-7, with 10 bases matching TRBD1. From germline, CDR1 is SGHAT and CDR2 FQNNGV. With 5 bases clipped from V and 0 bases from J, the junction kept 10 bases outside the gene matches. The length of the CDR3 is 17 residues. The CDR3 is CASSAAGTGALSYEQYF. For the CDR3, the DNA is TGTGCCAGCAGCGCCGCCGGGACAGGGGCTCTCTCCTACGAGCAGTACTTC. Together with reference TRBV11-2 and TRBJ2-7, the CDR3 gives the full variable domain: EAGVAQSPRYKIIEKRQSVAFWCNPISGHATLYWYQQILGQGPKLLIQFQNNGVVDDSQLPKDRFSAERLKGVDSTLKIQPAKLEDSAVYLCASSAAGTGALSYEQYFGPGTRLTVT.

The J gene is TRBJ1-5, the V gene TRBV6-6; the D is unclear. Germline-derived CDR1 and CDR2 are MNHNY and SVGAGI (reference sequence). V dropped 5 bases and J dropped 4 bases, with 15 bases sitting between them. CDR3 length: 15 residues. As DNA, the CDR3 is TGTGCCAGCAGTGAGGGTGGTTTGGGGAATCAGCCCCAGCATTTT. It specifies CASSEGGLGNQPQHF.

The chain couples TRBV9 to TRBJ2-2, with D perhaps TRBD1 (5 bases). V lost 4 bases and J lost 1, with 11 bases in between. The CDR3 contains 15 residues. CDR1 is SGDLS and CDR2 is YYNGEE in the germline V gene. The CDR3 loop reads CASSIRVENTGELFF. The CDR3 coding sequence is TGTGCCAGCAGCATCAGGGTAGAGAACACCGGGGAGCTGTTTTTT.

V usage is TRBV9 and J usage is TRBJ2-3, with D possibly being TRBD1 or TRBD2 (5 bases each). V was pared by 0 bases and J by 2 bases, with 16 bases between. There are 17 residues in the CDR3. Looked up from germline, CDR1 is SGDLS and CDR2 is YYNGEE. CDR3: CASSVGGGREITDTQYF. The CDR3 DNA reads TGTGCCAGCAGCGTAGGTGGGGGACGTGAAATCACAGATACGCAGTATTTT.

This chain links TRBV2 with TRBJ2-7, with 7 bases matching TRBD2. V was pared by 8 bases and J by 0 bases, with 10 bases of the junction left unmatched. The CDR3 has 15 amino acids. The V gene's germline CDR1 is SNHLY and CDR2 FYNNEI. The CDR3 spells CASLHPGGSSYEQYF. As DNA, the CDR3 is TGTGCCAGCCTACACCCGGGGGGTAGCTCCTACGAGCAGTACTTC.

The gene calls are TRBV7-9 and TRBJ2-3; TRBD2 might be the D (6 bases). The CDR3 has 19 residues. Germline-derived CDR1 and CDR2 are SEHNR and FQNEAQ (reference sequence). The V gene lost 6 bases and the J gene lost 2 bases, with 27 bases spanning the gap. CDR3: CASSSTLWGERSFTDTQYF. The CDR3 DNA follows: TGTGCCAGCAGTTCCACCCTCTGGGGGGAAAGGAGCTTCACAGATACGCAGTATTTT.

This sequence joins TRBV7-9 and TRBJ2-7, with unresolved D. Germline V gene sequence: CDR1 SEHNR, CDR2 FQNEAQ (reference sequence). The V and J ends lost 1 base and 2 bases respectively, with 6 bases between them. The CDR3 sequence is 13 residues long. For the CDR3, the DNA is TGTGCCAGCAGCTTAGGCACAGCCTACGAGCAGTACTTC. Its translation is CASSLGTAYEQYF.

V gene TRBV6-6 combines with J gene TRBJ2-7; D gene unclear. V was cut by 5 bases and J by 4 bases, with 15 bases left in between. Per germline, CDR1 MNHNY and CDR2 SVGAGI (reference sequence). This CDR3 is built from 14 residues. CDR3 protein: CASSGKGMGYEQYF. The DNA for the CDR3 is TGTGCCAGCAGTGGAAAAGGGATGGGGTACGAGCAGTACTTC.

V and J are TRBV7-9 and TRBJ2-3, with D unclear. This CDR3 spans 15 amino acids. The germline V gene encodes CDR1 SEHNR and CDR2 FQNEAQ (reference sequence). V was pared by 3 bases and J by 2 bases, with 12 bases between. The DNA of the CDR3 is TGTGCCAGCAGCTTGGGTGCGACGAACACAGATACGCAGTATTTT. Translation: CASSLGATNTDTQYF.

This chain joins TRBV6-1 and TRBJ1-4; the D is unclear. The ends were cut back, 5 bases at V and 0 bases at J, with 10 bases in the middle. There are 15 residues in the CDR3. The germline gives CDR1 MNHNS, CDR2 SASEGT. The CDR3 DNA sequence: TGTGCCAGCAGTCCCTACCACTCAACTAATGAAAAACTGTTTTTT. This codes for CASSPYHSTNEKLFF.

The chain combines TRBV7-9 with TRBJ2-7; D is possibly TRBD1 (6 bases). Trimming removed 5 bases from V and 3 bases from J, with 11 bases in between. This CDR3 has 13 residues. Germline CDR1 is SEHNR and CDR2 is FQNEAQ (reference sequence). The CDR3 loop is CASSRTDSYEQYV. The CDR3 nucleotides are TGTGCCAGCAGCCGTACGGACAGCTACGAGCAGTACGTC.

V and J are TRBV28 and TRBJ2-3, with D possibly being TRBD1 (7 bases). V was trimmed by 6 bases and J by 2 bases, leaving 15 bases between them. CDR3 length: 15 amino acids. In germline, CDR1 is MDHEN, CDR2 SYDVKM. CDR3 sequence reads: CASRSGGTYTDTQYF. CDR3 sequence (DNA): TGTGCCAGCAGATCAGGGGGGACCTACACAGATACGCAGTATTTT.

The chain employs TRBV7-8 and TRBJ1-2; D gene uncertain. The CDR3 has 15 amino acids. V lost 5 bases and J 0 bases, leaving 13 bases between the germline ends. The germline gives CDR1 SGHVS, CDR2 FQNEAQ. Here the CDR3 reads CASSPGVGTNYGYTF. The CDR3 DNA reads TGTGCCAGCAGCCCCGGGGTGGGGACTAACTATGGCTACACCTTC.

V is TRBV5-4 and J is TRBJ2-3, with D possibly TRBD2 on 5 matching bases. This CDR3 contains 15 residues. Trimming removed 3 bases from V and 6 bases from J, with 17 bases in between. From germline, CDR1 is SGHNT and CDR2 YYREEE (reference sequence). The CDR3 DNA reads as TGTGCCAGCAGCTCCCCGGGCCCGGGAATGGATACGCAGTATTTT. Its translation: CASSSPGPGMDTQYF.

The V call is TRBV4-2, the J call TRBJ2-2, with unresolved D. Looked up from germline, CDR1 is LGHNA and CDR2 is YNFKEQ. V was pared by 4 bases and J by 6 bases, with 6 bases between. This CDR3 is 12 amino acids long. The CDR3 sequence: CASSPSPGELFF. The CDR3 coding sequence is TGTGCCAGCAGCCCTAGTCCCGGGGAGCTGTTTTTT.

This chain connects TRBV6-1 to TRBJ2-7, with 7 bases that match TRBD1. In germline, CDR1 is MNHNS, CDR2 SASEGT. The CDR3 has 15 amino acids. V was pared by 6 bases and J by 3 bases, with 11 bases of the junction left unmatched. Here the CDR3 DNA reads TGTGCCAGCAGAAAGACAGGGCTCATATTCTACGAGCAGTACGTC. As protein: CASRKTGLIFYEQYV.

The chain combines TRBV28 with TRBJ2-1, with D unclear. In germline, CDR1 is MDHEN, CDR2 SYDVKM. The V and J ends lost 7 bases and 10 bases respectively, with 11 bases between them. This CDR3 is 11 amino acids long. In DNA form, the CDR3 reads TGTGCCAGCACCCAGCAATGGGAGCAGTTCTTC. It translates to CASTQQWEQFF.

The chain has TRBV7-2 and TRBJ1-1; D remains unclear. The CDR3 contains 13 residues. V shed 5 bases and J shed 0 bases, with 7 bases lying between them. Germline V gene lookup returns CDR1 SGHTA and CDR2 FQGNSA. The CDR3 here is CASSTTVNTEAFF. The CDR3 DNA sequence: TGTGCCAGCAGCACGACGGTGAACACTGAAGCTTTCTTT.

This chain connects TRBV28 to TRBJ2-1; 8 positions match TRBD2. Germline loops: CDR1 MDHEN, CDR2 SYDVKM. V gave up 7 bases and J gave up 0 bases; unmatched junction bases: 5. There are 15 residues in the CDR3. The CDR3 sequence: CASNPSGSSYNEQFF. The CDR3, as DNA: TGTGCCAGCAACCCCAGCGGGAGCTCCTACAATGAGCAGTTCTTC.

The chain combines TRBV19 with TRBJ2-6; possibly TRBD2 for D (6 bases). The CDR3 has 16 residues. Trimming took 5 bases from V and 4 from J, leaving 15 bases between them. Per the germline V gene, CDR1 is LNHDA and CDR2 is SQIVND (reference sequence). CDR3 DNA: TGTGCCAGTAGTTCGGCGCGGGGCTACGGGGCCAACGTCCTGACTTTC. This codes for CASSSARGYGANVLTF.

This sequence joins TRBV21-1 and TRBJ1-5. TRBV21-1 is a documented pseudogene. The CDR3 loop spans 17 amino acids. Here the CDR3 reads CASSKARGFEGNQPQHF. CDR3 DNA sequence: TGTGCCAGCAGCAAAGCGCGGGGGTTCGAAGGCAATCAGCCCCAGCATTTT.

This chain uses TRBV15 with TRBJ2-1, with a possible D match to TRBD2 (6 bases). This CDR3 has 13 amino acids. Trimming stripped 4 bases from V and 8 bases from J, with 12 bases between. Germline V lookup: CDR1 LNHNV, CDR2 YYDKDF (reference sequence). The CDR3 DNA follows: TGTGCCACCAGCAAGGAGGGTGTCGATGAGCAGTTCTTC. Its translation is CATSKEGVDEQFF.

CDR3 bases: TGTGCCAGCATTGGACAGGGGACTTATGAGCAGTACGTC. Translated: CASIGQGTYEQYV. The chain links TRBV2 to TRBJ2-7; 9 bases fit TRBD1. The J segment lost 7 bases and the V segment lost 7 bases, leaving 8 bases of the junction unmatched. In germline, CDR1 is SNHLY, CDR2 FYNNEI. CDR3 length: 13 residues.

The chain is built from TRBV7-9 and TRBJ2-2; 13 positions agree with TRBD2. Trimming cost V 5 bases and J 7 bases; bases outside gene matches: 7. Per germline, CDR1 SEHNR and CDR2 FQNEAQ (reference sequence). This CDR3 has 16 amino acids. CDR3 nucleotides: TGTGCCAGCAGCCATTCACTAGCGGGAGGGCACGGGGAGCTGTTTTTT. It is translated as CASSHSLAGGHGELFF.